This T cell receptor (beta chain) was recovered during a study of immune evolution from preneoplasia to lung adenocarcinoma. The study's findings and limits: Later-stage lesions seemingly showed higher T cell density and diversity than normal lung.

This CDR3 is built from 17 residues. CDR1 and CDR2 from the germline V gene are ENHRY and SYGVKD. V was trimmed by 2 bases and J by 4 bases, leaving 18 bases between them. A remark on this clone: The antigen is not known.

Produced via immunoSEQ multiplex PCR; TCRdb's table is partial and in-frame only. The sample lists more than 10,000 clones; over 60% were seen once. The sequence derives from a person between 60 and 70 years old with lung adenocarcinoma. Some clones in this sample may be carry-over from other donors' samples. V is TRBV10-3 and J is TRBJ2-1; a possible D gene is TRBD2 (6 bases). Sequencing input: FFPE normal lung tissue adjacent to the tumor. This CDR3 is CAISEGGPAGTYNEQFF. CDR3 bases: TGTGCCATCAGTGAGGGTGGACCAGCGGGCACTTACAATGAGCAGTTCTTC.